Below, 2 T cell receptor beta chains from the same sample are listed, as sequenced in a study of beta chain features in type 1 diabetes. Since all of the isolated RNA was reverse transcribed, expressed TCRB transcripts were what got sequenced. Libraries were prepared by immunoSEQ multiplex PCR; TCRdb keeps only in-frame clonotypes and omits some of them. The sample lists some 400,000 clones, about 15% occurring once. Material: naive CD4+ T cells from blood. The receptors stem from a woman between 18 and 30 years old in good health.

The chain combines TRBV7-2 with TRBJ2-1; 11 bases agree with TRBD1. The ends lost 3 bases at V and 4 bases at J; junction bases unmatched: 5. Germline V CDR1 and CDR2: SGHTA, FQGNSA. The CDR3 runs 16 residues. The CDR3: CASSFLGQGVYNEQFF. The DNA of the CDR3 is TGTGCCAGCAGCTTTTTGGGACAGGGGGTTTACAATGAGCAGTTCTTC.

This chain connects TRBV9 to TRBJ1-1; TRBD1 is a possible D gene (6 bases). The CDR3 is 13 amino acids. V gave up 8 bases and J gave up 5 bases, with 16 bases separating them. CDR1 and CDR2 (germline): SGDLS, YYNGEE. CDR3 residues: CASGGGWGTEAFF. In nucleotides, the CDR3 is TGTGCCAGTGGCGGGGGCTGGGGGACTGAAGCTTTCTTT.